These 14 T cell receptor beta chains share one sample of origin, sequenced in a study of radiotherapy plus CTLA-4 blockade in lung cancer. The data were produced by immunoSEQ multiplex PCR, yet TCRdb's version contains in-frame clones alone and is incomplete. The table has 70,000 to 90,000 clones, around 79% seen once. The sample in question was peripheral blood, obtained from a patient treated with radiotherapy plus ipilimumab. These receptors were obtained from a human donor with non-small cell lung cancer whose response to radiotherapy plus ipilimumab could not be evaluated. Some clones in this sample may be carry-over from other donors' samples.

V usage is TRBV19 and J usage is TRBJ2-3, with TRBD2 matching 10 bases. CDR1 and CDR2 from the germline V gene are LNHDA and SQIVND (reference sequence). CDR3 length: 18 amino acids. Trimming removed 0 bases from V and 6 bases from J; junction bases left unmatched: 12. In DNA form, the CDR3 reads TGTGCCAGTAGTATAGATCTTGCAGCGGGGGGGCGGCTGGATACGCAGTATTTT. Its translation: CASSIDLAAGGRLDTQYF.

The V gene is TRBV6-5, the J gene TRBJ1-1; 7 bases are shared with TRBD1. CDR3 length equals 14 residues. J gave up 6 bases and V 6 bases, and 10 bases lay outside the gene matches. Germline V CDR1 and CDR2: MNHEY, SVGAGI. DNA for the CDR3: TGTGCCAGCAGAGGGGTTATGGGACAGCCTGAAGCTTTCTTT. Its protein product is CASRGVMGQPEAFF.

Written as DNA, the CDR3 is TGCGCCAGCTACGACGCAGCGGGGGCTCCAGGGGGCCAGTACTTC. Protein sequence: CASYDAAGAPGGQYF. V usage is TRBV5-1 and J usage is TRBJ2-5, with D perhaps TRBD2 (8 bases). Germline CDR1 and CDR2: SGHRS and YFSETQ. This CDR3 contains 15 residues. Trimming took off 7 bases at V and 10 bases at J, with 26 bases between the two ends.

The gene calls are TRBV5-1 and TRBJ2-1, with 8 nucleotides matching TRBD1. The CDR3 extends over 14 amino acids. V lost 2 bases and J lost 6; bases outside the gene matches: 4. Germline lookup yields CDR1 SGHRS and CDR2 YFSETQ. CDR3 region: CASSFLQGGNEQFF. The CDR3, as DNA: TGCGCCAGCAGCTTTCTACAGGGGGGCAATGAGCAGTTCTTC.

The V and J genes are TRBV29-1 and TRBJ2-1; maybe TRBD2 (5 bases). The CDR3 has 13 residues. V was trimmed by 6 bases and J by 9 bases, leaving 18 bases between them. CDR1 is SQVTM, CDR2 ANQGSEA, per germline. The CDR3 loop is CSVMFSGWGEQFF. The CDR3 bases are TGCAGCGTCATGTTTTCGGGGTGGGGTGAGCAGTTCTTC.

The genes are TRBV6-5 and TRBJ2-5; D gene unclear. Germline V gene sequence: CDR1 MNHEY, CDR2 SVGAGI. The V end was cut by 10 bases, the J end by 4 bases, with 13 bases between. CDR3 length: 12 residues. The DNA for the CDR3 is TGTGCCACCACCGCGAGGTCAGAGACCCAGTACTTC. This codes for CATTARSETQYF.

The chain couples TRBV27 to TRBJ2-1; 8 bases are shared with TRBD2. There are 17 residues in the CDR3. The junction had 9 bases not matched to a gene; V was cut back by 5 bases and J by 0 bases. Germline-derived CDR1 and CDR2 are MNHEY and SMNVEV (reference sequence). This CDR3 is CASSRRSGGVSYNEQFF. The CDR3 region has the DNA TGTGCCAGCAGTAGGCGGAGCGGGGGAGTCTCCTACAATGAGCAGTTCTTC.

The chain joins TRBV9 to TRBJ2-7; 13 bases map to TRBD2. The length of the CDR3 is 17 residues. The germline V gene has CDR1 SGDLS and CDR2 YYNGEE. J lost 3 bases, V lost 4 bases, and 10 bases had no gene match. The CDR3 protein is CASSKGTSGTSVYEQYF. The DNA of the CDR3 is TGTGCCAGCAGCAAAGGGACTAGCGGGACGTCAGTCTACGAGCAGTACTTC.

The chain uses TRBV5-4 and TRBJ1-1, with D possibly matching TRBD1 (6 bases). This CDR3 region has 13 residues. V was cut by 4 bases and J by 4 bases, with 11 bases left in between. The germline V gene has CDR1 SGHNT and CDR2 YYREEE (reference sequence). The CDR3 region is CASSRSGATEAFF. The CDR3 nucleotides read TGTGCCAGCAGCCGATCAGGGGCCACTGAAGCTTTCTTT.

V gene TRBV29-1 combines with J gene TRBJ2-3; 8 bases line up with TRBD1. J was trimmed by 1 base and V by 7 bases; bases with no gene match: 7. Germline V gene lookup returns CDR1 SQVTM and CDR2 ANQGSEA. The CDR3 loop spans 14 amino acids. This chain's CDR3 is CSGGTGGGTDTQYF. CDR3 sequence (DNA): TGCAGCGGCGGGACAGGTGGGGGCACAGATACGCAGTATTTT.

This chain connects TRBV6-1 to TRBJ2-3; perhaps TRBD1 as D (6 bases). The germline CDR1 and CDR2 sequences are MNHNS and SASEGT. Trimming shortened V by 5 bases and J by 2 bases, and 11 bases separated the two germline ends. CDR3 length equals 14 residues. The CDR3 DNA reads TGTGCCAGCAGTCGAGACAGGTTCACAGATACGCAGTATTTT. Translated: CASSRDRFTDTQYF.

The sample holds one count of this clone. The chain joins TRBV19 to TRBJ2-2; 7 bases are a match to TRBD2. Germline V gene lookup returns CDR1 LNHDA and CDR2 SQIVND (reference sequence). This CDR3 region has 15 residues. The ends lost 6 bases at V and 5 bases at J; junction bases unmatched: 9. The CDR3 spells CASSLGGRVTGELFF. The CDR3 nucleotides are TGTGCCAGTAGCCTCGGGGGGAGGGTGACCGGGGAGCTGTTTTTT.

This clone was counted a few times. The chain is built from TRBV18 and TRBJ2-7; D possibly corresponds to TRBD1 (8 bases). Per the germline V gene, CDR1 is KGHSH and CDR2 is LQKENI. The CDR3 sequence is 15 residues long. Trimming shortened V by 3 bases and J by 4 bases, and 16 bases separated the two germline ends. The CDR3 spells CASSPTGQGGYEQYF. Written as DNA, the CDR3 is TGTGCCAGCTCACCCACAGGACAGGGAGGGTACGAGCAGTACTTC. The full variable domain, its missing parts supplied by reference TRBV18 and TRBJ2-7, is NAGVMQNPRHLVRRRGQEARLRCSPMKGHSHVYWYRQLPEEGLKFMVYLQKENIIDESGMPKERFSAEFPKEGPSILRIQQVVRGDSAAYFCASSPTGQGGYEQYFGPGTRLTVT.

This clone was counted a single time. The V gene is TRBV6-1, the J gene TRBJ1-4, with 7 bases lining up with TRBD1. In germline, CDR1 is MNHNS, CDR2 SASEGT. Trimming took 6 bases from V and 4 from J; bases not matched to a gene: 8. There are 15 residues in the CDR3. CDR3 bases: TGTGCCAGCAGCAGCGCGACAGGGATTAATGAAAAACTGTTTTTT. Translated: CASSSATGINEKLFF.